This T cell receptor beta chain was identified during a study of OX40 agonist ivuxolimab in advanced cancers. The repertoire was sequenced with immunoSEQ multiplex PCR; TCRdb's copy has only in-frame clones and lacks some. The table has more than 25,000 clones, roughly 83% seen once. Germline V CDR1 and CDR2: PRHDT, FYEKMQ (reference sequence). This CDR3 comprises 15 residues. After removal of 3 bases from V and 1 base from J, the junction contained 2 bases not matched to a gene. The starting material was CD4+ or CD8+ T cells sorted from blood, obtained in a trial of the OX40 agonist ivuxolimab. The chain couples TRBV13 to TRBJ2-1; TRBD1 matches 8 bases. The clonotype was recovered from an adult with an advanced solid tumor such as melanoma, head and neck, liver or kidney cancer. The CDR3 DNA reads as TGTGCCAGCAGCTTCGGACAGGGATCCTACAATGAGCAGTTCTTC. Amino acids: CASSFGQGSYNEQFF. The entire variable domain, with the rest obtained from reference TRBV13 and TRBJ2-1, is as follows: AAGVIQSPRHLIKEKRETATLKCYPIPRHDTVYWYQQGPGQDPQFLISFYEKMQSDKGSIPDRFSAQQFSDYHSELNMSSLELGDSALYFCASSFGQGSYNEQFFGPGTRLTVL.